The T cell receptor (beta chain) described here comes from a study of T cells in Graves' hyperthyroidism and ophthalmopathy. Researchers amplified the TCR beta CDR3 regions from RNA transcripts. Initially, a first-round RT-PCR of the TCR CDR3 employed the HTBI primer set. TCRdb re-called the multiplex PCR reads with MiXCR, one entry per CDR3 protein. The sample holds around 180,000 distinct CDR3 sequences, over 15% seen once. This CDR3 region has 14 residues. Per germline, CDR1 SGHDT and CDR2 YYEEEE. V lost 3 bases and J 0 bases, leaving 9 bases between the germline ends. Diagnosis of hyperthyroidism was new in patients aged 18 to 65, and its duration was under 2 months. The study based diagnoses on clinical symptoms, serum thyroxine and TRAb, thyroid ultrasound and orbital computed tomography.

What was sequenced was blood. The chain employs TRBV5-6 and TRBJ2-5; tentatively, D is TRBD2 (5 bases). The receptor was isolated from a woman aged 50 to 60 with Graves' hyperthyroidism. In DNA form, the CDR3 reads TGTGCCAGCAGCTGGGAGACTTACCAAGAGACCCAGTACTTC. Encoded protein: CASSWETYQETQYF.